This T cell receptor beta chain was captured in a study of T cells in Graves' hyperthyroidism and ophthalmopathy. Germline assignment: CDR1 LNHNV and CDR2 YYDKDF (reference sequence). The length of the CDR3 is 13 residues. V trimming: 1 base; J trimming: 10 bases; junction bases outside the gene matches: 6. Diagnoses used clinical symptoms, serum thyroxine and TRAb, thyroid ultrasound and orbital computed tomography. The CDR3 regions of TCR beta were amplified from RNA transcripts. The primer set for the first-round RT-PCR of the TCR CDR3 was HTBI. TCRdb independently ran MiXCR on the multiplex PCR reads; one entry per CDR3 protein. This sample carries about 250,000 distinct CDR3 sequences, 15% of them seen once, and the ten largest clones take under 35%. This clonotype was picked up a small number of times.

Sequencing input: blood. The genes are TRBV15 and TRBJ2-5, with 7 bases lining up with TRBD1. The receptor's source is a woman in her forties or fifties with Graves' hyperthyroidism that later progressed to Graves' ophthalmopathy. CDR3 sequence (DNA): TGTGCCACCAGCAGAGGGAACGACAGGGACCAGTACTTC. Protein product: CATSRGNDRDQYF.